This T cell receptor (beta chain) is drawn from a study of CXCR3-negative and CXCR3-positive naive CD8 T cells. TRB cDNA was prepared as libraries by UMI-labeled 5' RACE. TCRdb reprocessed the 5' RACE reads and keeps a single row for each CDR3 protein, giving no DNA. This table holds about 98,000 distinct CDR3 sequences. Per the germline V gene, CDR1 is MNHEY and CDR2 is SVGEGT. The CDR3 is made up of 17 amino acids. Points on this clonotype: Its target is not known.

Study results and caveats: Memory, not naive, CXCR3-negative and CXCR3-positive cells differed in TRBV-TRBJ usage. Hydrophobicity was higher for TRB CDR3s found in CXCR3-positive naive cells than in CXCR3-negative naive cells.

Input material: naive CXCR3+ CD8+ T cells from blood. Regarding subset: CD45RO-CCR7+CD27+CD95- naive CD8+ T cells expressing CXCR3 (TNR3+). This TCR was sampled from a human donor in good health. Some clones in this sample may be carry-over from other donors' samples. The V and J genes are TRBV6-2 or TRBV6-3 and TRBJ2-5; TCRdb returns TRBD2, unconfirmable since there is no DNA. This CDR3 is CASSYQGSGGLGETQYF.